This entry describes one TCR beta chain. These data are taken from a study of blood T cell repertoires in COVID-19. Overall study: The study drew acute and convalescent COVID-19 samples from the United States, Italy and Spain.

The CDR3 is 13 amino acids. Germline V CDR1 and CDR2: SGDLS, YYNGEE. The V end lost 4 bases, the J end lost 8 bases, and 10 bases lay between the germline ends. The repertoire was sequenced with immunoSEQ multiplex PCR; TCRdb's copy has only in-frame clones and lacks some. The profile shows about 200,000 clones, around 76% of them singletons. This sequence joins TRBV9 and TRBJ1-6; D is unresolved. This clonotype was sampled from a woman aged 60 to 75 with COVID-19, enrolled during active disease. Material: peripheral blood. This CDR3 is CASSPRIDSPLHF. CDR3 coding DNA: TGTGCCAGCAGCCCGCGAATAGATTCACCCCTCCACTTT.